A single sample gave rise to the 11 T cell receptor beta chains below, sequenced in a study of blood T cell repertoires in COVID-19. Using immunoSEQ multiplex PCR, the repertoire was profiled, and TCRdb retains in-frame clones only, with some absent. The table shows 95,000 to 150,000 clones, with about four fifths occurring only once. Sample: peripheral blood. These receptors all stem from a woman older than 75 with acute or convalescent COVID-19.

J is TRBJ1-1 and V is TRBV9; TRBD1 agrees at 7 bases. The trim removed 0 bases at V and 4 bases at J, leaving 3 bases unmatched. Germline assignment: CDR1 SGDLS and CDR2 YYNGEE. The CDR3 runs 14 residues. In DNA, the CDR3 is TGTGCCAGCAGCGTAGAGGGGGCATCCACTGAAGCTTTCTTT. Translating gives CASSVEGASTEAFF.

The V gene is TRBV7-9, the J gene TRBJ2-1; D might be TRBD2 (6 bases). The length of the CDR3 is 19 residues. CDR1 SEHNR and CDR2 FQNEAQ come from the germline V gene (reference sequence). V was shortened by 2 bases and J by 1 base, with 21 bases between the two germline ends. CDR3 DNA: TGTGCCAGCAGCTTAAAGAGTGTGTCGGCGGGACCTTCCTACAATGAGCAGTTCTTC. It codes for CASSLKSVSAGPSYNEQFF.

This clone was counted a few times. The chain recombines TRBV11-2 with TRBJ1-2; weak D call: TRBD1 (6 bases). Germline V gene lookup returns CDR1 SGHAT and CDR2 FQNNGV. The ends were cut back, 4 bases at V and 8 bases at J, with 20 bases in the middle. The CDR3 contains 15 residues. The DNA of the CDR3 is TGTGCCAGCAGCTCTCGGGGGGCGTCCCTTGGGGGCTACACCTTC. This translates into CASSSRGASLGGYTF.

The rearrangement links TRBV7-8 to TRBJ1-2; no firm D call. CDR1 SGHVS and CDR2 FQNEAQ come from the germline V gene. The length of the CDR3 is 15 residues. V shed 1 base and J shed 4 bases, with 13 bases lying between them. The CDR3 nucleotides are TGTGCCAGCAGCTTAGGAGGCAGCGGTATCTATGGCTACACCTTC. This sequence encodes CASSLGGSGIYGYTF.

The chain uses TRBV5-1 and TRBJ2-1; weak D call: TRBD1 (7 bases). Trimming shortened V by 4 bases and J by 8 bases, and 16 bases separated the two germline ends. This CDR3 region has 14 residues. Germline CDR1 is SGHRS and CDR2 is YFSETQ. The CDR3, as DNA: TGCGCCAGCAGCATGGAGGGGGCGGAGGATGAGCAGTTCTTC. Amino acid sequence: CASSMEGAEDEQFF.

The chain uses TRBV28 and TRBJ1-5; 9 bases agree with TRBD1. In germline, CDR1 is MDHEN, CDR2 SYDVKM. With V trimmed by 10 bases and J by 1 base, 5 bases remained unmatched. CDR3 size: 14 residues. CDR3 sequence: CAIRQGVSNQPQHF. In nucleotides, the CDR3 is TGTGCCATACGACAGGGGGTCAGCAATCAGCCCCAGCATTTT.

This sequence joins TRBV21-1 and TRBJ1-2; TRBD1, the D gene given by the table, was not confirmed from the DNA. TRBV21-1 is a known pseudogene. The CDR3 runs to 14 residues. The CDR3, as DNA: TGTGCCAGCAGCAAGTCACAGGGTGGCTATGGCTACACCTTC. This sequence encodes CASSKSQGGYGYTF.

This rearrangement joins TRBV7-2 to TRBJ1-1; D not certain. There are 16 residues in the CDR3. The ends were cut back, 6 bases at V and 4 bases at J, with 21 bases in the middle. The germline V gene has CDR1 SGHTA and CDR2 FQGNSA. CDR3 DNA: TGTGCCAGCAGGCCAAGGGAGGGCGTGACCTCCACTGAAGCTTTCTTT. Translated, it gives CASRPREGVTSTEAFF.

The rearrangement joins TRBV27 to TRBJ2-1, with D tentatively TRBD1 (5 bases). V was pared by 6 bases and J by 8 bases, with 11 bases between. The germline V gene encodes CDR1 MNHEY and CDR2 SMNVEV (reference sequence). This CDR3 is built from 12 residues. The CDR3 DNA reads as TGTGCCAGCAGCCAAAGGGGCCATGAGCAGTTCTTC. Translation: CASSQRGHEQFF.

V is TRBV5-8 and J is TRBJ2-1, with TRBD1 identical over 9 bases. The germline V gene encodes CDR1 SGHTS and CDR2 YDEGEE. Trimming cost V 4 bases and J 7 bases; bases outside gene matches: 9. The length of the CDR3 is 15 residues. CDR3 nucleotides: TGTGCCAGCAGCGGCGGGACAGGGTGGAGTAATGAGCAGTTCTTC. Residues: CASSGGTGWSNEQFF.

The CDR3 protein is CASSTMTRIHNEQFF. The CDR3 DNA follows: TGTGCCAGCAGTACGATGACTAGGATCCACAATGAGCAGTTCTTC. The rearrangement links TRBV6-2 or TRBV6-3 to TRBJ2-1, with D maybe TRBD2 (6 bases). Trimming shortened V by 5 bases and J by 5 bases, and 16 bases separated the two germline ends. In germline, CDR1 is MNHEY, CDR2 SVGEGT. The CDR3 has 15 residues.